A single sample gave rise to the 23 T cell receptor beta chains below, sequenced in a study of monozygotic twins with inflammatory bowel disease. TCRdb re-analyzed the 5' RACE reads; it lists each CDR3 protein once, without DNA. The sample has 350,000 to 550,000 distinct CDR3 sequences, and its top ten clones hold 2% to 3%. The sample was blood. The receptors shown here come from a human donor with ulcerative colitis or Crohn's disease, or a healthy co-twin of an affected twin (not recorded which).

The chain is built from TRBV28 and TRBJ2-1; the TCRdb call, TRBD2, lacks DNA for checking. The CDR3 consists of 15 residues. Looked up from germline, CDR1 is MDHEN and CDR2 is SYDVKM. CDR3 protein: CASDPGLDTYNEQFF.

The chain joins TRBV27 to TRBJ1-4; TCRdb outputs TRBD1, but without DNA this stays unchecked. CDR3 length equals 17 residues. Germline lookup yields CDR1 MNHEY and CDR2 SMNVEV (reference sequence). The CDR3 sequence: CASSLLQGARRAEKLFF.

This rearrangement joins TRBV4-2 to TRBJ2-1; TCRdb proposes TRBD1, but this gene call is untestable without DNA. The CDR3 is 17 residues long. Germline CDR1 is LGHNA and CDR2 is YNFKEQ. The CDR3 loop reads CASSLETAGTGSNEQFF.

V is TRBV24-1 and J is TRBJ2-1; TCRdb proposes TRBD1, but this gene call is untestable without DNA. Germline CDR1 and CDR2: KGHDR and SFDVKD. This CDR3 comprises 16 residues. The CDR3 loop is CATSGRGQGTQDEQFF.

The V and J genes are TRBV18 and TRBJ2-6. The length of the CDR3 is 14 residues. CDR1 and CDR2 from the germline V gene are KGHSH and LQKENI. The CDR3 spells CASSPPSGANVLTF.

This chain joins TRBV5-1 and TRBJ2-2. The CDR3 runs to 14 residues. In germline, CDR1 is SGHRS, CDR2 YFSETQ. The CDR3 protein is CASSLRSNTGELFF.

This chain links TRBV9 with TRBJ2-1; TCRdb returns TRBD2, unconfirmable since there is no DNA. CDR1 and CDR2 (germline): SGDLS, YYNGEE. CDR3 length equals 17 residues. This CDR3 is CASSAFSGGRSDNEQFF. Filled out from reference TRBV9 and TRBJ2-1, the complete variable domain reads DSGVTQTPKHLITATGQRVTLRCSPRSGDLSVYWYQQSLDQGLQFLIQYYNGEERAKGNILERFSAQQFPDLHSELNLSSLELGDSALYFCASSAFSGGRSDNEQFFGPGTRLTVL.

CDR3: CSVGDSQETQYF. The rearrangement uses TRBV29-1 and TRBJ2-5; TCRdb selects TRBD1, and the lack of DNA leaves this call unchecked. The germline gives CDR1 SQVTM, CDR2 ANQGSEA. The CDR3 runs to 12 residues. The full variable domain, in which reference TRBV29-1 and TRBJ2-5 provide the parts outside the CDR3, is SAVISQKPSRDICQRGTSLTIQCQVDSQVTMMFWYRQQPGQSLTLIATANQGSEATYESGFVIDKFPISRPNLTFSTLTVSNMSPEDSSIYLCSVGDSQETQYFGPGTRLLVL.

The CDR3 reads CASSPLRLQETQYF. The V call is TRBV18, the J call TRBJ2-5. Germline loops: CDR1 KGHSH, CDR2 LQKENI. CDR3 size: 14 residues.

V is TRBV7-2 and J is TRBJ1-1; TCRdb gives TRBD1 as the D gene, but with no DNA this cannot be confirmed. Germline V lookup: CDR1 SGHTA, CDR2 FQGNSA. CDR3 length equals 13 residues. CDR3 protein: CASSFGTGNEAFF.

The rearrangement uses TRBV12-3 or TRBV12-4 and TRBJ2-3; TCRdb's assignment of TRBD2 cannot be checked, as there is no DNA. This CDR3 contains 17 residues. CDR3: CASSLPGLAGGTDTQYF.

This rearrangement joins TRBV7-2 to TRBJ1-1; TCRdb's D gene call, TRBD1, goes unchecked for lack of DNA. The germline V gene encodes CDR1 SGHTA and CDR2 FQGNSA. The CDR3 sequence is 13 residues long. The CDR3 spells CASSPSGAGGAFF.

The rearrangement joins TRBV29-1 to TRBJ2-7; as DNA is missing, the TRBD2 call by TCRdb cannot be tested. Germline loops: CDR1 SQVTM, CDR2 ANQGSEA. The CDR3 totals 14 residues. This CDR3 is CSVLRTSGDYEQYF.

The chain uses TRBV12-3 or TRBV12-4 and TRBJ2-3; TCRdb indicates TRBD1, and absent DNA this call remains unverified. This CDR3 spans 12 amino acids. CDR3 protein: CASSGVTDTQYF.

This chain uses TRBV11-2 with TRBJ2-5. The CDR3 contains 16 residues. CDR1 SGHAT and CDR2 FQNNGV come from the germline V gene. The CDR3: CASSLGAELYQETQYF.

The rearrangement joins TRBV24-1 to TRBJ1-2; TCRdb lists TRBD1, though no DNA is available to test this call. The CDR3 runs to 14 residues. Germline V gene lookup returns CDR1 KGHDR and CDR2 SFDVKD. This CDR3 reads CATSASDRGHGYTF.

This chain uses TRBV18 with TRBJ2-7. Germline V CDR1 and CDR2: KGHSH, LQKENI. The CDR3 is made up of 16 amino acids. The CDR3 here is CASSPPVTGSSYEQYF.

The CDR3 loop reads CASIRDQNTEAFF. The gene calls are TRBV19 and TRBJ1-1; TCRdb reports TRBD1, a call that lacks DNA to check it against. This CDR3 is built from 13 residues. Germline CDR1 LNHDA, CDR2 SQIVND (reference sequence).

The V gene is TRBV12-3 or TRBV12-4, the J gene TRBJ2-1; as DNA is missing, the TRBD2 call by TCRdb cannot be tested. The CDR3 totals 15 residues. This chain's CDR3 is CASSLSAGGPNEQFF.

The V and J genes are TRBV19 and TRBJ1-2; without DNA, the TCRdb call of TRBD1 cannot be checked. CDR3 size: 14 residues. CDR1 LNHDA and CDR2 SQIVND come from the germline V gene (reference sequence). The chain's CDR3 is CASTPDSTNYGYTF.

The gene calls are TRBV21-1 and TRBJ2-5. TRBV21-1 is a pseudogene. This CDR3 is 12 amino acids long. This CDR3 reads CASSKFEETQYF.

This rearrangement joins TRBV6-6 to TRBJ1-5; TCRdb's D call of TRBD1 is untestable without DNA. This CDR3 has 13 amino acids. The germline V gene encodes CDR1 MNHNY and CDR2 SVGAGI (reference sequence). The CDR3 loop is CASRRDRDQPQHF.

The gene calls are TRBV5-8 and TRBJ2-1; the TCRdb D gene call, TRBD2, has no DNA to confirm it. This CDR3 has 15 amino acids. Germline CDR1 and CDR2: SGHTS and YDEGEE. The CDR3 sequence: CASSLGLAGVHEQFF. The entire variable domain, with the rest obtained from reference TRBV5-8 and TRBJ2-1, is as follows: EAGVTQSPTHLIKTRGQQATLRCSPISGHTSVYWYQQALGLGLQFLLWYDEGEERNRGNFPPRFSGRQFPNYSSELNVNALELEDSALYLCASSLGLAGVHEQFFGPGTRLTVL.